This passage covers 19 T cell receptor beta chains from one sample sequenced in a study of CD8+ T cells in alopecia areata. Treatment meaning: oral pan-JAK inhibitor, 5-10 mg twice daily. Extraction of RNA preceded its reverse transcription into cDNA, which served as the sequencing template. Sequencing used immunoSEQ multiplex PCR; TCRdb keeps in-frame clones, though not all of them. The sample contains around 190,000 clones, just under 65% of which appear only once. Sequencing was performed on CD4+ T cells sorted from blood, taken between weeks 47 and 50, from a patient treated with tofacitinib. The source of these receptors is a human donor with alopecia areata.

This chain joins TRBV29-1 and TRBJ2-2; TRBD1 aligns across 10 bases. From germline, CDR1 is SQVTM and CDR2 ANQGSEA. The trim removed 6 bases at V and 2 bases at J, leaving 6 bases unmatched. The CDR3 consists of 15 residues. CDR3 DNA: TGCAGCGTCCCCGGGACAGGGGATAACACCGGGGAGCTGTTTTTT. Its protein is CSVPGTGDNTGELFF.

V gene TRBV29-1 combines with J gene TRBJ1-2; TRBD1 agrees at 7 bases. The CDR3 totals 14 residues. V lost 2 bases to trimming and J lost 2 bases; unmatched junction nucleotides: 5. Germline V gives CDR1 SQVTM, CDR2 ANQGSEA. The CDR3 DNA reads as TGCAGCGTTGAACCGACAGGGTCCAACTATGGCTACACCTTC. Translated: CSVEPTGSNYGYTF.

The V call is TRBV7-9, the J call TRBJ2-7; D uncertain. The CDR3 sequence is 14 residues long. With 3 bases removed from V and 0 bases from J, the gap between germline ends came to 9 bases. Germline V lookup: CDR1 SEHNR, CDR2 FQNEAQ (reference sequence). CDR3 region: CASSFYPYSYEQYF. The CDR3 DNA sequence: TGTGCCAGCAGCTTTTATCCGTACTCCTACGAGCAGTACTTC.

This clone was observed once. This chain links TRBV5-6 with TRBJ1-2, with D hard to call. V dropped 0 bases and J dropped 5 bases, with 11 bases sitting between them. CDR1 and CDR2 from the germline V gene are SGHDT and YYEEEE. This CDR3 contains 14 residues. CDR3: CASSLVSQEYGYTF. DNA for the CDR3: TGTGCCAGCAGCTTGGTGTCCCAGGAATATGGCTACACCTTC.

The V and J genes are TRBV5-1 and TRBJ2-4; D is unclear. Per germline, CDR1 SGHRS and CDR2 YFSETQ. This CDR3 comprises 12 residues. Trimming shortened V by 4 bases and J by 15 bases, and 17 bases separated the two germline ends. In nucleotides, the CDR3 is TGCGCCAGCAGCCCGGACGGTGGGGTTTGGTACTTC. Amino acid sequence: CASSPDGGVWYF. Full variable domain (outside the CDR3, taken from reference TRBV5-1 and TRBJ2-4): KAGVTQTPRYLIKTRGQQVTLSCSPISGHRSVSWYQQTPGQGLQFLFEYFSETQRNKGNFPGRFSGRQFSNSRSEMNVSTLELGDSALYLCASSPDGGVWYFGAGTRLSVL.

This chain uses TRBV27 with TRBJ1-2; a weak D match, TRBD1 (6 bases). The CDR3 totals 12 residues. The V and J ends lost 8 bases and 4 bases respectively, with 11 bases between them. Germline V gene sequence: CDR1 MNHEY, CDR2 SMNVEV (reference sequence). The CDR3 here is CASYRGGYGYTF. In DNA form, the CDR3 reads TGTGCCAGCTACAGAGGGGGCTATGGCTACACCTTC.

This chain connects TRBV29-1 to TRBJ2-5, with 9 nucleotides matching TRBD1. CDR3 length equals 14 residues. V dropped 5 bases and J dropped 3; count of bases not matched to a gene: 7. Germline CDR1 and CDR2: SQVTM and ANQGSEA. The CDR3 coding sequence is TGCAGCGTTACAGGGGGCTTAGATAAAGAGACCCAGTACTTC. Protein: CSVTGGLDKETQYF.

A few counts support this clone. V usage is TRBV11-3 and J usage is TRBJ2-2; D is undetermined. Germline-derived CDR1 and CDR2 are SGHNT and YENEEA. With 7 bases removed from V and 5 bases from J, the gap between germline ends came to 8 bases. This CDR3 is 12 amino acids long. The CDR3 DNA is TGTGCCAGCAAGGGCCGGACCGGGGAGCTGTTTTTT. This gives the protein CASKGRTGELFF.

This clone was seen a single time. The chain combines TRBV4-3 with TRBJ1-5; no clear D. The CDR3 contains 13 residues. Germline V CDR1 and CDR2: LGHNA, YSLEER. The ends were cut back, 0 bases at V and 4 bases at J, with 4 bases in the middle. The CDR3 loop is CASSQDRNQPQHF. The CDR3, as DNA: TGCGCCAGCAGCCAAGATCGGAATCAGCCCCAGCATTTT.

This chain joins TRBV11-2 and TRBJ1-1; 10 positions match TRBD1. The V gene's germline CDR1 is SGHAT and CDR2 FQNNGV. V shed 2 bases, J shed 11 bases, and the junction held 11 bases outside the gene matches. This CDR3 has 15 amino acids. The CDR3 DNA reads TGTGCCAGCAGCTTAACCCTCGGGACAGGGGCCGGTGCTTTCTTT. This gives the protein CASSLTLGTGAGAFF.

This chain links TRBV29-1 with TRBJ1-2; 9 positions match TRBD1. The CDR3 runs 14 residues. CDR1 and CDR2 from the germline V gene are SQVTM and ANQGSEA. V dropped 4 bases and J dropped 7; count of bases not matched to a gene: 10. The CDR3 coding sequence is TGCAGCGTTGGTGACAGGGGGTCCGGGGGTGGCTACACCTTC. Residues: CSVGDRGSGGGYTF.

The chain recombines TRBV29-1 with TRBJ2-5; D is unclear. The CDR3 loop spans 12 amino acids. Germline V gene sequence: CDR1 SQVTM, CDR2 ANQGSEA. V lost 5 bases to trimming and J lost 4 bases, with 11 bases between them. In DNA form, the CDR3 reads TGCAGCGTTTACGACGGACGAGAGACCCAGTACTTC. It translates to CSVYDGRETQYF. Full variable domain (outside the CDR3, taken from reference TRBV29-1 and TRBJ2-5): SAVISQKPSRDICQRGTSLTIQCQVDSQVTMMFWYRQQPGQSLTLIATANQGSEATYESGFVIDKFPISRPNLTFSTLTVSNMSPEDSSIYLCSVYDGRETQYFGPGTRLLVL.

As for this clone: This specimen includes other DNA sequences encoding the same CDR3. The chain couples TRBV5-1 to TRBJ1-6; the D is unclear. The CDR3 spans 12 residues. The V and J ends lost 2 bases and 7 bases respectively, with 4 bases between them. Germline V gene data show CDR1 as SGHRS and CDR2 as YFSETQ. The CDR3 loop reads CASSFGNSPLHF. CDR3 in DNA: TGCGCCAGCAGCTTCGGGAATTCACCCCTCCACTTT.

The V and J genes are TRBV7-2 and TRBJ2-7, with D uncertain. The CDR3 spans 13 residues. Germline assignment: CDR1 SGHTA and CDR2 FQGNSA. V was cut by 3 bases and J by 5 bases, with 11 bases left in between. The CDR3 loop reads CASSLGGGNEQYF. DNA of the CDR3: TGTGCCAGCAGCTTGGGCGGTGGGAACGAGCAGTACTTC.

The chain recombines TRBV7-6 with TRBJ2-1, with 8 bases matching TRBD1. There are 15 residues in the CDR3. V gave up 5 bases and J gave up 8 bases; unmatched junction bases: 11. Germline V lookup: CDR1 SGHVS, CDR2 FNYEAQ. Written as DNA, the CDR3 is TGTGCCAGCAGCGGACGGACAGGGTTTTTCGATGAGCAGTTCTTC. This gives the protein CASSGRTGFFDEQFF.

The gene calls are TRBV25-1 and TRBJ2-1; no firm D call. Trimming took off 0 bases at V and 8 bases at J, with 11 bases between the two ends. Per the germline V gene, CDR1 is MGHDK and CDR2 is SYGVNS. The CDR3 has 14 amino acids. The CDR3 bases are TGTGCCAGCAGTGAATATATGGGTGGCGATGAGCAGTTCTTC. Its protein is CASSEYMGGDEQFF.

This chain uses TRBV29-1 with TRBJ2-5, with 7 positions matching TRBD1. The junction had 8 bases not matched to a gene; V was cut back by 6 bases and J by 1 base. Looked up from germline, CDR1 is SQVTM and CDR2 is ANQGSEA. This CDR3 contains 14 residues. CDR3 residues: CSVEPRDSQETQYF. Here the CDR3 DNA reads TGCAGCGTAGAGCCCCGGGACAGCCAAGAGACCCAGTACTTC.

The chain combines TRBV5-1 with TRBJ1-2, with 8 bases lining up with TRBD1. CDR3 length: 14 amino acids. V lost 5 bases to trimming and J lost 2 bases; unmatched junction nucleotides: 5. The germline CDR1 and CDR2 sequences are SGHRS and YFSETQ. CDR3 nucleotide sequence: TGCGCCAGCAGGACGGGACAGGCCAACTATGGCTACACCTTC. Protein: CASRTGQANYGYTF.

This sequence joins TRBV5-1 and TRBJ2-7, with D possibly matching TRBD1 (5 bases). The CDR3 has 16 amino acids. Germline-derived CDR1 and CDR2 are SGHRS and YFSETQ. Deletions cut 1 base from V and 3 bases from J, with 17 bases between. The CDR3 DNA is TGCGCCAGCAGCTTGACTTTGGGTGGACACAGCTACGAGCAGTACTTC. Translating gives CASSLTLGGHSYEQYF.